The rows below give T cell receptor beta chains drawn from one sample of a study of Ad26.COV2.S vaccination and SARS-CoV-2 variants. Profiling relied on immunoSEQ multiplex PCR, and the TCRdb table lists in-frame clones only, not all of them. The table records roughly 300,000 clones, roughly 89% of them present only once. Here the sequenced sample was peripheral blood, taken in a trial of Ad26.COV2.S vaccine versus placebo. Source of these receptors: a person aged 18 to 65 who received the Ad26.COV2.S COVID-19 vaccine or a placebo. CDR3s include the opening cysteine and the closing phenylalanine or tryptophan. The order of the fields is J gene, clone size, D gene, V gene, CDR3 protein, CDR3 DNA. D genes are given only for firm matches. Clone size appears in some rows only: once, few, many, or a class for an expanded clone.

TRBJ1-1	once	TRBD1	TRBV28	CASSYDRAEAFF	TGTGCCAGCAGTTACGACAGGGCGGAAGCTTTCTTT
TRBJ2-7	.	TRBD2	TRBV5-4	CASSGRVGEQYF	TGTGCCAGCAGCGGGAGGGTGGGCGAGCAGTACTTC
TRBJ1-6	.	.	TRBV28	CASSLPTLFGAMNSPLHF	TGTGCCAGCAGCCTTCCGACCCTCTTTGGGGCTATGAATTCACCCCTCCACTTT
TRBJ1-1	.	.	TRBV5-1	CASSLGANTEAFF	TGCGCCAGCAGCTTGGGAGCGAACACTGAAGCTTTCTTT
TRBJ1-4	.	.	TRBV4-3	CASSQDRGPEKLFF	TGCGCCAGCAGCCAAGATCGGGGGCCCGAAAAACTGTTTTTT
TRBJ2-7	.	.	TRBV20-1	CSPGAEYF	TGCAGTCCGGGGGCGGAGTACTTC
TRBJ2-3	once	.	TRBV7-2	CASSPPRDGRDTQYF	TGTGCCAGCAGCCCACCCCGCGACGGGAGAGATACGCAGTATTTT
TRBJ2-5	.	.	TRBV19	CASSIGQQETQYF	TGTGCCAGTAGTATCGGTCAGCAAGAGACCCAGTACTTC
TRBJ1-4	.	.	TRBV5-1	CASSVEGEKLFF	TGCGCCAGCAGCGTGGAGGGGGAAAAACTGTTTTTT
TRBJ1-2	once	.	TRBV3-1/TRBV3-2	CASSQAGGRSNYGYTF	TGTGCCAGCAGCCAAGCTGGCGGCAGGTCTAACTATGGCTACACCTTC
TRBJ1-1	.	.	TRBV6-5	CASSRTPEMAFF	TGTGCCAGCAGCCGGACCCCTGAAATGGCTTTCTTT
TRBJ2-1	.	TRBD2	TRBV7-8	CASSLFLTSGSTNEQFF	TGTGCCAGCAGCTTGTTTCTGACTAGCGGAAGCACCAATGAGCAGTTCTTC
TRBJ2-1	few	TRBD1	TRBV7-8	CASSPGTAYNEQFF	TGTGCCAGCAGCCCAGGGACAGCCTACAATGAGCAGTTCTTC
TRBJ2-2	.	.	TRBV5-1	CASSPGGQNTGELFF	TGCGCCAGCAGCCCTGGGGGACAGAACACCGGGGAGCTGTTTTTT
TRBJ1-6	.	.	TRBV10-3	CAISELAGNSPLHF	TGTGCCATCAGTGAACTAGCAGGCAATTCACCCCTCCACTTT
TRBJ2-2	.	.	TRBV25-1	CASSDNRRTGELFF	TGTGCCAGCAGTGACAACAGGAGAACCGGGGAGCTGTTTTTT
TRBJ2-5	.	.	TRBV5-6	CASSLTGKKETQYF	TGTGCCAGCAGCTTGACAGGGAAAAAAGAGACCCAGTACTTC
TRBJ2-1	.	.	TRBV7-9	CASSLLSETGEQFF	TGTGCCAGCAGCTTATTATCGGAGACGGGGGAGCAGTTCTTC
TRBJ2-7	.	.	TRBV12-3/TRBV12-4	CASSLSVPEQYF	TGTGCCAGCAGTCTATCCGTCCCCGAGCAGTACTTC
TRBJ1-1	once	.	TRBV5-6	CASSKTLSGDTEAFF	TGTGCCAGCAGCAAGACCCTAAGCGGGGACACTGAAGCTTTCTTT
TRBJ1-1	.	TRBD1	TRBV14	CASSQSYRGNTEAFF	TGTGCCAGCAGCCAATCGTACAGGGGGAACACTGAAGCTTTCTTT
TRBJ1-2	.	.	TRBV4-3	CASSQKISAGGKEAGYTF	TGCGCCAGCAGCCAAAAGATTTCCGCCGGCGGGAAAGAGGCTGGCTACACCTTC
TRBJ2-7	.	.	TRBV7-9	CASSLVVNSVYEQYF	TGTGCCAGCAGCTTAGTCGTCAACTCCGTCTACGAGCAGTACTTC
TRBJ1-5	.	.	TRBV30	CAWSVGGGNQPQHF	TGTGCCTGGAGTGTTGGCGGAGGCAATCAGCCCCAGCATTTT
TRBJ2-5	.	.	TRBV28	CASSQAYREVETQYF	TGTGCCAGCAGTCAAGCTTACAGGGAAGTAGAGACCCAGTACTTC
TRBJ2-1	.	.	TRBV28	CASTRDWLYNEQFF	TGTGCCAGCACCCGGGACTGGCTCTACAATGAGCAGTTCTTC
TRBJ2-7	.	TRBD2	TRBV7-2	CASSLQLAAGGGYEQYF	TGTGCCAGCAGCTTACAGCTCGCGGCGGGAGGGGGTTACGAGCAGTACTTC
TRBJ2-5	.	TRBD2	TRBV5-4	CASSFPTSGGETQYF	TGTGCCAGCAGCTTTCCTACTAGCGGGGGGGAGACCCAGTACTTC
TRBJ2-1	.	TRBD2	TRBV11-1	CASSSPAGTTKYEQFF	TGTGCCAGCAGCTCCCCGGCGGGGACTACCAAGTATGAGCAGTTCTTC
TRBJ2-3	.	.	TRBV7-2	CASSPRTDTQYF	TGTGCCAGCAGCCCTAGGACAGATACGCAGTATTTT
TRBJ2-1	.	.	TRBV3-1/TRBV3-2	CASRLRDNNEQFF	TGTGCCAGCAGACTCCGGGACAACAATGAGCAGTTCTTC
TRBJ2-2	.	.	TRBV28	CASSLALGGELFF	TGTGCCAGCAGTTTAGCCCTAGGCGGGGAGCTGTTTTTT
TRBJ2-7	.	TRBD1	TRBV9	CASSVRDRGSYEQYF	TGTGCCAGCAGCGTCCGGGACAGGGGATCCTACGAGCAGTACTTC
TRBJ2-5	.	.	TRBV29-1	CTIYPGSKETQYF	TGCACCATCTACCCGGGATCAAAAGAGACCCAGTACTTC
TRBJ2-7	.	TRBD2	TRBV10-3	CATGTNSYEQYF	TGTGCCACCGGGACTAACTCCTACGAGCAGTACTTC
TRBJ2-1	.	TRBD1	TRBV7-6	CASSLGQGVNEQFF	TGTGCCAGCAGCTTGGGACAGGGCGTTAATGAGCAGTTCTTC
TRBJ1-5	.	.	TRBV6-5	CASKQNSNQPQHF	TGTGCCAGCAAACAAAATAGCAATCAGCCCCAGCATTTT
TRBJ1-4	.	.	TRBV18	CASSPRGINEKLFF	TGTGCCAGCTCACCACGTGGGATTAATGAAAAACTGTTTTTT
TRBJ1-4	.	.	TRBV19	CASSPLDRFEKLFF	TGTGCCAGTAGTCCCCTCGACAGATTCGAAAAACTGTTTTTT
TRBJ2-7	.	TRBD1	TRBV11-1	CASSSWDRGYEQYF	TGTGCCAGCAGCTCCTGGGACAGGGGGTACGAGCAGTACTTC
TRBJ1-1	.	.	TRBV18	CASSPPGQTNTEAFF	TGTGCCAGCTCACCACCTGGCCAGACGAACACTGAAGCTTTCTTT
TRBJ2-5	once	.	TRBV5-1	CASSLGLGQETQYF	TGCGCCAGCAGCTTGGGCCTAGGCCAAGAGACCCAGTACTTC
TRBJ2-7	.	.	TRBV5-1	CASSLARDYEQYF	TGCGCCAGCAGCTTGGCTAGGGACTACGAGCAGTACTTC
TRBJ1-2	once	.	TRBV7-2	CASSATVNYGYTF	TGTGCCAGCAGCGCGACAGTTAACTATGGCTACACCTTC
TRBJ2-5	.	TRBD1	TRBV19	CASSPSFGTGVVETQYF	TGTGCCAGTAGTCCTAGCTTCGGGACAGGGGTAGTAGAGACCCAGTACTTC
TRBJ1-1	.	.	TRBV15	CATSRDRRNTEAFF	TGTGCCACCAGCAGAGATCGGAGGAACACTGAAGCTTTCTTT
TRBJ2-5	.	TRBD1	TRBV5-4	CASSYQDREETQYF	TGTGCCAGCAGCTACCAAGACAGGGAAGAGACCCAGTACTTC
TRBJ1-6	.	.	TRBV19	CASSTLREGSYNSPLHF	TGTGCCAGTAGTACCCTCAGGGAAGGGTCCTATAATTCACCCCTCCACTTT
TRBJ2-1	.	TRBD2	TRBV19	CASSIIKASGKRVEQFF	TGTGCCAGTAGTATTATCAAGGCTAGCGGGAAAAGGGTTGAGCAGTTCTTC
TRBJ2-7	.	.	TRBV5-4	CASSRGTRLGTSNYEQYF	TGTGCCAGCAGCCGGGGGACAAGACTGGGGACTTCCAACTACGAGCAGTACTTC
TRBJ2-1	.	.	TRBV2	CASSDLTGAPTDNEQFF	TGTGCCAGCAGTGATCTGACGGGGGCGCCGACAGATAATGAGCAGTTCTTC
TRBJ1-2	.	TRBD1	TRBV7-8	CASSLGATGQNYGYTF	TGTGCCAGCAGCTTAGGTGCGACAGGGCAGAACTATGGCTACACCTTC
TRBJ1-5	.	TRBD1	TRBV30	CALDRGENQPQHF	TGTGCCTTGGACAGGGGTGAGAATCAGCCCCAGCATTTT
TRBJ2-2	.	.	TRBV28	CASSFLGSGELFF	TGTGCCAGCAGTTTTTTGGGCTCCGGGGAGCTGTTTTTT